This T cell receptor (beta chain) was sequenced in a study of CD8 T cells in Susac syndrome. The RNA, about 0.5 to 1 ug, was put through reverse transcription using random hexamers. Each CDR3 protein gets one entry after TCRdb re-called the immunoSEQ multiplex PCR reads with MiXCR. Counted here are approximately 150,000 distinct CDR3 sequences, over 85% occurring once; the ten biggest clones make up under 0.095%. This CDR3 has 14 residues. The V and J ends lost 5 bases and 2 bases respectively, with 9 bases between them. The V gene's germline CDR1 is SGHTA and CDR2 FQGNSA. The source is a human donor with multiple sclerosis. Material: CD4+ T cells from PBMCs. The chain uses TRBV7-2 and TRBJ2-2; D ambiguous. The CDR3 DNA reads TGTGCCAGCAGCCTCGAGACAAACACCGGGGAGCTGTTTTTT. This sequence encodes CASSLETNTGELFF.